This TCR beta chain appears in the sequencing data of a study of cytomegalovirus exposure and HLA in healthy donors (dated by TCRdb to 2017 to 2019). Context from the whole study: In an earlier analysis of 587 of the donors, approximately 260 Gb of sequence data and 120 million or so unique TCR beta sequences from roughly 180 million T cells were reported. The number of donors typed differed by locus, with roughly 620-630 for A, B, C, DRB1 and DQB1, roughly 520 for DQA1, under 610 for DPA1, and some 450 for DPB1. Of the approximately 400 genotyped donors, approximately 82% fell in the genetic ancestry cluster associated with self-reported Caucasian donors. The aim of the study was to test whether cataloging public T cell receptors could identify signatures of past pathogen exposure. A later genetic analysis took genome-wide SNP genotypes for about three fifths of the 666 donors and used that subset as a discovery cohort. All discovery cohort repertoires had been generated using a single sequencing platform. The study combined high-throughput TCR immunosequencing, statistical association of individual TCRs with disease status, and machine learning to predict cytomegalovirus infection status. To decide whether each TCR beta V gene segment behaved as functional or pseudogenic, an earlier analysis of nearly 600 of the donors relied on high-throughput TCR beta sequencing. Using immunosequencing, the study profiled T cell repertoires from 500 to 800 subjects and related those repertoires to cytomegalovirus serostatus. Besides the first cohort of roughly 660 subjects, a separate validation cohort made up of about 120 different subjects was used. In the later analysis, no new phenotypic data were used to find candidate immune exposures; instead, reliance was placed on TCR beta sequences and their occurrence across donors. Because of strong linkage in the cohort, five DR-DQ haplotypes were treated as single units for association and clustering. To study patterns of TCR occurrence, a later analysis re-analyzed previously published TCR beta repertoires from 666 donors and added high-resolution HLA genotyping. An early release covering roughly 640 HLA-typed donors comprised about 310 gigabases of sequencing data and around 80 million unique TCR sequences. Both class I and class II loci were covered by HLA typing, at four-digit resolution. Donor age, sex, ethnicity and CMV serostatus were compiled together with the repertoire data. Among 300 to 500 genotyped donors of the cohort, an average of around 250,000 unique TCR beta nucleotide sequences was sequenced per donor, of which about 19% were non-productive.

On this clone itself: Its antigen is not yet known. It has no much larger one-base neighbor in the sample; base qualities were not kept.

Per the germline V gene (reference sequence), SGHKS is the CDR1 and YYEKEE is the CDR2. The germline ends are 17 bases apart after V is trimmed by 4 bases and J by 4 bases. From its cysteine to its phenylalanine, the CDR3 spans 15 amino acids. Only CDR3 DNA remains: 45 bases, in frame from the first base. The cohort consisted of some 730 healthy bone marrow donors. All cohort members were sampled while nominally healthy, although unrecorded immune exposures were likely present. The donor tested CMV seronegative and was one of the 352 seronegative cohort members. A peripheral blood sample was provided by each donor, and peripheral blood mononuclear cells were used for TCR beta sequencing. Genomic DNA was extracted from the blood cell samples with the Qiagen DNeasy Blood Extraction Kit. The library was prepared using the immunoSEQ multiplex PCR assay. For the multiplex PCR, a mixture combining 60 forward primers for TCR Vbeta segments and 13 reverse primers for TCR Jbeta segments was used. Amplification of the CDR3 region of rearranged TCR beta genes was performed with a multiplex PCR assay on genomic DNA. The Illumina HiSeq System was used to sequence the amplified TCR beta libraries as 87-base-pair reads. Concerning the study's data processing: A later analysis tallied around 80 million unique TCR beta chains across the approximately 670 repertoires, and 10 million to 11 million of those chains were shared by two or more donors. A nearest-neighbor algorithm error-corrected the raw reads and collapsed the reads into unique sequences, merging closely related sequences to remove PCR and sequencing errors. CDR3 sequences were aligned to IMGT reference sequences to assign V, D and J gene segments. For a sequence to be retained, at least a six-nucleotide match to both a V gene segment and a J gene segment was required. Rearrangements were called productive when the CDR3 lacked stop codons and stayed in frame with V and J; all others were non-productive. Following IMGT convention, CDR3 was defined as the stretch from the second conserved V-encoded cysteine up to the conserved J-encoded phenylalanine. The earlier analysis of about 570 of the donors excluded any sequence lacking an unambiguous match to a single V gene segment. In an earlier analysis of approximately 590 of the donors, V segments were called functional above 56.7% productive rearrangements and were called segregating when the between-donor standard deviation exceeded 5%. A statistical classification framework was developed to diagnose cytomegalovirus status using the catalog of TCR beta chain sequences. In a later analysis, V and J genes were assigned by comparing TCR nucleotide sequences against IMGT/GENE-DB human TR gene sequences. The TCRdist pipeline was used in a later analysis to assign CDR3 sequences and most-parsimonious VDJ recombination scenarios. In a later analysis, each TCR beta chain was defined by its CDR3 amino acid sequence together with its V-gene family, and reads without a unique V-gene family were excluded. To address suspected cross-contamination and a sequencing artifact, a later analysis removed some 620 highly shared, low-generation-probability nucleotide sequences. A later analysis calculated a clonal expansion index for each public chain from normalized within-repertoire ranks of inferred template counts. Generation probabilities in a later analysis came from a VDJ recombination model fitted to out-of-frame rearrangements, and those results were checked against IGoR. Hypergeometric tests were used in a later analysis to score TCR-TCR, TCR-HLA and TCR-CMV co-occurrence, with a repertoire-size bias correction applied to the TCR pairs. False discovery rates were estimated in a later analysis by permuting HLA or CMV assignments 20 times. In a later analysis, co-occurring TCRs were grouped using DBSCAN, and TCRdist sequence similarity was added for clustering within HLA-allele-positive subsets. For co-occurrence clustering, repertoires with fewer than 30,000 or more than 120,000 public chains were excluded, along with several repertoires with anomalous nucleotide sharing. Held by TCRdb, this immuneACCESS table contains in-frame sequences only and omits some clones. Under half of the omission traces to an unresolved V gene where checked; the cause of the rest is unknown. For V, J and clone size, that table is used; D and trimming come from the DNA. This sample has some 150,000 clones in its table, and 87% of those were observed once. Around 0.93% of the sample lies in the top ten.

Results the study describes overall, beyond this receptor: Immune exposure information for the cohort was limited to CMV serostatus. A few of the identified cytomegalovirus-associated TCR beta chains were confirmed in vitro to be specific for cytomegalovirus antigens. Because HLA typing was missing for some donors at each locus, association tests included only the typed subset. An association between a missense DCLRE1C variant and V-gene and J-gene trimming of TCR beta chains was found in a later genetic analysis and replicated in an independent cohort. A later analysis found that HLA-associated TCR beta chains were more clonally expanded and had lower generation probabilities than equally common non-associated chains. The classifier was reported to diagnose cytomegalovirus status with high specificity and sensitivity in both the original and validation cohorts. It was suggested by the authors that the approach could potentially be generalized to other disease states and immunological phenotypes. According to a later analysis, parvovirus B19, influenza, CMV and Epstein-Barr virus appeared linked to several top co-occurrence clusters. According to a later analysis, TCR association rates differed among HLA loci, with DRB1 alleles showing the most associated TCRs and HLA-C alleles showing the fewest. A further reported finding was that TCR beta sequences accurately predicted the HLA-A and HLA-B alleles for most subjects in the first cohort. The study listed 150 to 200 TCR beta chains as associated with cytomegalovirus. In an earlier analysis of around 600 of the donors, most TCR beta V segments were observed in productive rearrangements about 90% or about 30% of the time, broadly matching IMGT annotations. A group of highly shared sequence variants was considered likely to be a technical artifact of the sequencing pipeline. Because the 87-base-pair reads could not distinguish some IMGT-functional V segments, including TRBV6-2 and TRBV6-3, those segments were excluded. Most TCR sequences were observed very rarely across donors, whereas some public TCRs were present in many individuals. When HLA alleles, especially DR and DQ, strongly co-occurred, attributing TCR associations to individual alleles was difficult. A later analysis found that most CMV-associated TCR beta chains appeared HLA-restricted, with HLA associations seemingly driven largely by CMV exposure. Specific HLA alleles were associated with 15,000 to 20,000 TCR beta sequences at a false discovery rate of 0.05 in a later analysis. This cohort had only TCR beta chains sequenced, and the lack of alpha or paired-chain data limited which features could be detected. Sequencing depth was assumed to be roughly uniform across donors in the presence/absence analyses, though that assumption may not hold. The earlier analysis of about 600 of the donors excluded fewer than 20 rarely observed V segments, including chromosome 9 orphons, because counts were too low. In a later genetic analysis, fewer N-insertions in productive TCRs were reported among donors in an Asian-associated ancestry cluster than the roughly 700-donor mean. Linkage disequilibrium might explain the correlated functional status among segregating V segments, but an unknown experimental factor could not be ruled out.

Here the chain combines TRBV5-5 and TRBJ1-1; the D segment could be TRBD1, given 6 matching bases. The source material was PBMCs. The TCR originated in a woman aged 30 to 39 in good health and CMV-seronegative. The nucleotides are TGTGCCAGCAGCCCCGGACAGATTTCGATCACTGAAGCTTTCTTT. Protein translation: CASSPGQISITEAFF.